What follows describes a single TCR beta chain. This sample stems from a study of blood T cell repertoires in COVID-19. Study details: Some COVID-19 samples were acute and others convalescent; all came from the United States, Italy and Spain. T cells, B-cell-depleted T cells, or PBMCs provided the cDNA or gDNA that served as material.

In the authors' workflow: Amplification of reference gene primers provided the estimated nucleated cell counts. Data came from immunoSEQ multiplex PCR; TCRdb stores just in-frame clones and leaves some out. V and J calls plus clone size are reproduced from that table; the DNA served to infer D and trimming. The sample has about 140,000 clones, 75% to 85% seen once. J lost 6 bases, V lost 2 bases, and 3 bases had no gene match. This CDR3 region has 14 residues. Looked up from germline, CDR1 is MNHEY and CDR2 is SVGAGI. The chain is built from TRBV6-5 and TRBJ2-3; 9 bases are a match to TRBD2. The clonotype originates from a woman aged 80 or over with active or convalescent COVID-19. Input material: peripheral blood. Here the CDR3 reads CASSYAGGRDTQYF. The CDR3 DNA sequence: TGTGCCAGCAGTTACGCGGGGGGGCGGGATACGCAGTATTTT.